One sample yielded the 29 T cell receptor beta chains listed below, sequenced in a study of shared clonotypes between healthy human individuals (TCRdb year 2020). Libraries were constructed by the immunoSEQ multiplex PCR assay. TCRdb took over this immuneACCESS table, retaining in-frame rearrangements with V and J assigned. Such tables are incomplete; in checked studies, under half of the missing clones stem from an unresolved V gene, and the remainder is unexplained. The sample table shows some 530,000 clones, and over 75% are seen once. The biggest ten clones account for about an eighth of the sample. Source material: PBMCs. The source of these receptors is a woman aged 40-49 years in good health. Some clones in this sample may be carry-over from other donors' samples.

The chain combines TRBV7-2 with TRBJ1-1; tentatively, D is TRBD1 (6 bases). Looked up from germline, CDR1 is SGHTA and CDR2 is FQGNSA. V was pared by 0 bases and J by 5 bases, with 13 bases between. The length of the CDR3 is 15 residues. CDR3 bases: TGTGCCAGCAGCTTAGCTGCCGCCCAGGGGACTGAAGCTTTCTTT. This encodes CASSLAAAQGTEAFF.

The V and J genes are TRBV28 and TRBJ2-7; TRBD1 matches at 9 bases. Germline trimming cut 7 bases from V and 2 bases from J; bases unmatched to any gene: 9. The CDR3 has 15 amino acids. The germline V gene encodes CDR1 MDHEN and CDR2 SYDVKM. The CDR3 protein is CASTTTGTGTYEQYF. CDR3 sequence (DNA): TGTGCCAGCACTACTACCGGGACAGGGACCTACGAGCAGTACTTC.

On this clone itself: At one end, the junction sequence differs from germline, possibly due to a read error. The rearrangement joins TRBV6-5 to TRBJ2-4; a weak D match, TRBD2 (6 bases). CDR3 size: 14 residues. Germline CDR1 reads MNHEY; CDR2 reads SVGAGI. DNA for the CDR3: TGTGCCAGCAGTCTTCGCCGGGACTCTTACCGAGTGGACTTC. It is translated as CASSLRRDSYRVDF.

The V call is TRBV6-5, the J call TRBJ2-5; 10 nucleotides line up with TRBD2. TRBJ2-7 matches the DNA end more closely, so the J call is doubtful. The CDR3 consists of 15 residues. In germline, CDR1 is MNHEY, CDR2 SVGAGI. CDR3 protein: CASSPLAGETYEQYF. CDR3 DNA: TGTGCCAGCAGTCCCCTAGCGGGAGAGACCTACGAGCAGTACTTC.

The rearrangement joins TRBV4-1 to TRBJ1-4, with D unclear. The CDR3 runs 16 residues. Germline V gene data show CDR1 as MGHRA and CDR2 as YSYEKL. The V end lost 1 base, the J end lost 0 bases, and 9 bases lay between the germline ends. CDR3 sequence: CASSQVRGTTNEKLFF. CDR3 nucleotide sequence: TGCGCCAGCAGCCAAGTCCGGGGTACAACTAATGAAAAACTGTTTTTT.

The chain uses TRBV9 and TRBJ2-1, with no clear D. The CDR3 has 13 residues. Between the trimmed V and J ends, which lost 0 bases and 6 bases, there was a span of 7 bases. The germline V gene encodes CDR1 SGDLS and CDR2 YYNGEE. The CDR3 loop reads CASSVDRSNEQFF. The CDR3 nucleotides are TGTGCCAGCAGCGTAGATAGGTCCAATGAGCAGTTCTTC.

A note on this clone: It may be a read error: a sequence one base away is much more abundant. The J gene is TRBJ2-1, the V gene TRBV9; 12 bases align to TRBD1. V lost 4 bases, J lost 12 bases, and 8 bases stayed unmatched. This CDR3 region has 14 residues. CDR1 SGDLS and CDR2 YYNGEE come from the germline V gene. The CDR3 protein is CASSPGQGAEGQFF. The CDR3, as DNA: TGTGCCAGCAGCCCGGGACAGGGGGCTGAAGGGCAGTTCTTC.

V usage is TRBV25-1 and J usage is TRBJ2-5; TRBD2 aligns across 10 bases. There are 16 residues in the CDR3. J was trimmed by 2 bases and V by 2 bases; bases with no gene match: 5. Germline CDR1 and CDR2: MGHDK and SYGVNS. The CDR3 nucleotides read TGTGCCAGCAGTGAAGTTCTGGGACTAGCGCAAGAGACCCAGTACTTC. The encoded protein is CASSEVLGLAQETQYF.

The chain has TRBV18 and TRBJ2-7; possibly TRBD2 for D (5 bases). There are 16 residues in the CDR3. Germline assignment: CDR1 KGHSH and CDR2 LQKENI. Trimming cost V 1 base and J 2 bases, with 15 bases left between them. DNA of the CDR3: TGTGCCAGCTCACCACAGGGAGCAGGTACAGCCTACGAGCAGTACTTC. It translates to CASSPQGAGTAYEQYF. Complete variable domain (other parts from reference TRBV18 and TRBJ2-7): NAGVMQNPRHLVRRRGQEARLRCSPMKGHSHVYWYRQLPEEGLKFMVYLQKENIIDESGMPKERFSAEFPKEGPSILRIQQVVRGDSAAYFCASSPQGAGTAYEQYFGPGTRLTVT.

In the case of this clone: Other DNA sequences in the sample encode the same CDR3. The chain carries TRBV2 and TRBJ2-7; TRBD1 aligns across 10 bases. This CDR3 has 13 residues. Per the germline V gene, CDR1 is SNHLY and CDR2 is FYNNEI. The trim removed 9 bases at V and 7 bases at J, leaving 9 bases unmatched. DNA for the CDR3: TGTGCCAGTTCCGGACAGGGGGGTGGAGAGCAGTACTTC. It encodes CASSGQGGGEQYF. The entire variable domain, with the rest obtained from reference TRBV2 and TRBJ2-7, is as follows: EPEVTQTPSHQVTQMGQEVILRCVPISNHLYFYWYRQILGQKVEFLVSFYNNEISEKSEIFDDQFSVERPDGSNFTLKIRSTKLEDSAMYFCASSGQGGGEQYFGPGTRLTVT.

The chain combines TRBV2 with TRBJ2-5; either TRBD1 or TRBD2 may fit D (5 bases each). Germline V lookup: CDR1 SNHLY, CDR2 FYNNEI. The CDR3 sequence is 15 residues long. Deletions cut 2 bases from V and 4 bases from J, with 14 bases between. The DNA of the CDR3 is TGTGCCAGCAGTGAATTGAGGGGATCGGGAGAGACCCAGTACTTC. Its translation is CASSELRGSGETQYF.

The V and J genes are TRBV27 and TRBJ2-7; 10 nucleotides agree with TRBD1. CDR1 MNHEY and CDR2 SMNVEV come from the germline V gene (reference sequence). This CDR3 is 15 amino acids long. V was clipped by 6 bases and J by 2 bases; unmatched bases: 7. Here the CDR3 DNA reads TGTGCCAGCAGAAGGGCGGGACAGGGGACCTACGAGCAGTACTTC. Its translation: CASRRAGQGTYEQYF.

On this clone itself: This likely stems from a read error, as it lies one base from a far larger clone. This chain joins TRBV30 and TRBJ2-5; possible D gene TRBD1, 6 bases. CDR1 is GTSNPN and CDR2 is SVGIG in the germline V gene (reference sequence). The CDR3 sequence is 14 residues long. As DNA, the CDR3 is TGTGACTGGAGCCGACAGGTTCGACAAGAGACCCAGTACTTC. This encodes CDWSRQVRQETQYF.

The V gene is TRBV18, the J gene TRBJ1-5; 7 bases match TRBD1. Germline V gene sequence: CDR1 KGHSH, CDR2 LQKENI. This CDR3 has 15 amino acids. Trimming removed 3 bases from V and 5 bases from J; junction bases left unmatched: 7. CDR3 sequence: CASSPLVGTDQPQHF. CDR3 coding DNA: TGTGCCAGCTCACCGTTAGTTGGGACAGATCAGCCCCAGCATTTT.

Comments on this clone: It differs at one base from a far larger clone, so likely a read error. The CDR3 reads CSVGNTPDRGLNEQFF. The CDR3 coding sequence is TGCAGCGTTGGGAATACCCCGGACAGGGGGCTCAATGAGCAGTTCTTC. This rearrangement joins TRBV29-1 to TRBJ2-1, with 11 bases lining up with TRBD1. V lost 4 bases, J lost 6 bases, and 11 bases stayed unmatched. Per the germline V gene, CDR1 is SQVTM and CDR2 is ANQGSEA. The CDR3 contains 16 residues.

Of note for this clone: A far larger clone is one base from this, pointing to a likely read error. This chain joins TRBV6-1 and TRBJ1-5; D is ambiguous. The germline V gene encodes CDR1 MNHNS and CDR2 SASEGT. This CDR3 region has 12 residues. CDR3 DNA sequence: TGTGCCAGAAGTGAAGGGAATCAGCCCCAGCATTTT. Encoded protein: CARSEGNQPQHF.

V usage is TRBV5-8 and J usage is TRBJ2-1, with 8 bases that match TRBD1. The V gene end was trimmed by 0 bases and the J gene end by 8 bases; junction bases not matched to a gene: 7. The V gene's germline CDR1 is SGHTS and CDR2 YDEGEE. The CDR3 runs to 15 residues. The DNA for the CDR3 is TGTGCCAGCAGCTTGGAATGGACAGGGAGTTATGAGCAGTTCTTC. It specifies CASSLEWTGSYEQFF.

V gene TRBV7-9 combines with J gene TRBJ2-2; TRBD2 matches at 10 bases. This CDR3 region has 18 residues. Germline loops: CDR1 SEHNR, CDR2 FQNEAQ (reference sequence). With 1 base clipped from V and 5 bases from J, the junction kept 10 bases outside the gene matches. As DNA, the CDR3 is TGTGCCAGCAGCTTAGGGGCCCTAGCGGGAGCTGGGACCGGGGAGCTGTTTTTT. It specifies CASSLGALAGAGTGELFF.

This chain's CDR3 is CASSSSGIHEQYF. In nucleotides, the CDR3 is TGTGCCAGCAGCTCTAGCGGGATCCACGAGCAGTACTTC. J is TRBJ2-7 and V is TRBV7-2, with 9 bases identical to TRBD2. Losses at the gene ends were 4 bases for V and 5 bases for J; bases not matched to a gene: 3. The CDR3 loop spans 13 amino acids. Germline V gene lookup returns CDR1 SGHTA and CDR2 FQGNSA.

The CDR3 sequence is CASSFSLSDTQYF. DNA of the CDR3: TGTGCCAGCAGCTTCAGTCTCTCAGATACGCAGTATTTT. The chain joins TRBV11-2 to TRBJ2-3; D remains unclear. The V end lost 3 bases, the J end lost 4 bases, and 8 bases lay between the germline ends. The CDR3 extends over 13 amino acids. The V gene's germline CDR1 is SGHAT and CDR2 FQNNGV.

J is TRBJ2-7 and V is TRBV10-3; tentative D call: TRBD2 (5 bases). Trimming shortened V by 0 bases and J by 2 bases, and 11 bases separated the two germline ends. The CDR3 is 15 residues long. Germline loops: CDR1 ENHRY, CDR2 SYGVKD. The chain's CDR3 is CAISESWAGTYEQYF. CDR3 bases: TGTGCCATCAGTGAGTCGTGGGCCGGGACCTACGAGCAGTACTTC.

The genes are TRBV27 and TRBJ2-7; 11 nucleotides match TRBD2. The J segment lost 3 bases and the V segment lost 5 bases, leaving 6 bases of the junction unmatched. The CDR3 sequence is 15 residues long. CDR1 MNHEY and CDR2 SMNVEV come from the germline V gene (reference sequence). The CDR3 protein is CASSPRLAGSYEQYF. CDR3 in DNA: TGTGCCAGCAGTCCCAGACTAGCGGGGAGCTACGAGCAGTACTTC.

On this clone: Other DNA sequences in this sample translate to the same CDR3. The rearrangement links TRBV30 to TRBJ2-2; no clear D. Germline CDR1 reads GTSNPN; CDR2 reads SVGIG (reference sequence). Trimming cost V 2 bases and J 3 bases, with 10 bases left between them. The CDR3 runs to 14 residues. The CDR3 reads CAWSSNDYTGELFF. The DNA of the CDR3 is TGTGCCTGGAGTTCGAACGACTACACCGGGGAGCTGTTTTTT.

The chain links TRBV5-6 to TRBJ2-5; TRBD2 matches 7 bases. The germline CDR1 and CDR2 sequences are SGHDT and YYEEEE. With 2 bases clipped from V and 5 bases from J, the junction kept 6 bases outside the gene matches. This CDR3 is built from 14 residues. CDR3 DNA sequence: TGTGCCAGCAGCTTCGCGGGAGAGGGGGAGACCCAGTACTTC. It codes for CASSFAGEGETQYF.

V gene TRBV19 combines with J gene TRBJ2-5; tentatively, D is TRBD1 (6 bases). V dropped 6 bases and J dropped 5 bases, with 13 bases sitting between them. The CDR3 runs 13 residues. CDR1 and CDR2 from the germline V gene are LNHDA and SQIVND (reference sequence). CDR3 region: CASSNRAGETQYF. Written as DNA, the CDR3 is TGTGCCAGTAGCAACAGGGCCGGGGAGACCCAGTACTTC.

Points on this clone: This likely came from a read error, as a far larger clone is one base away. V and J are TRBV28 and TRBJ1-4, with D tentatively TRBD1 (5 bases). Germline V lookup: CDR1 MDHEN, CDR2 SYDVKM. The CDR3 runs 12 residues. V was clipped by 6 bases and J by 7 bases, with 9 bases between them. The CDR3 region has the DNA TGTGCCAGCAGGACAAGGGGTGAAAAACTGTTTTTT. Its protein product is CASRTRGEKLFF.

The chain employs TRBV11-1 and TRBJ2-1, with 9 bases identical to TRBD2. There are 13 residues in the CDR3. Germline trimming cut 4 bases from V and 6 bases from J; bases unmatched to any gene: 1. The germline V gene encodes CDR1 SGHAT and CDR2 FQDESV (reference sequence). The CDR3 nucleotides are TGTGCCAGCAGCTCGGGACTAGCCAATGAGCAGTTCTTC. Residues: CASSSGLANEQFF.

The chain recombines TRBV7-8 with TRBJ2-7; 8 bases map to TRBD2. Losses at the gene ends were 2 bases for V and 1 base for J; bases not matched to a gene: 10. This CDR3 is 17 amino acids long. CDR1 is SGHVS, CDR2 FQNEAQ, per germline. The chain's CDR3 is CASSLQASGLVSYEQYF. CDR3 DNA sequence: TGTGCCAGCAGCTTACAAGCTAGCGGGTTGGTATCCTACGAGCAGTACTTC. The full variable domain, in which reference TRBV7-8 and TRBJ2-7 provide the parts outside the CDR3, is GAGVSQSPRYKVAKRGQDVALRCDPISGHVSLFWYQQALGQGPEFLTYFQNEAQLDKSGLPSDRFFAERPEGSVSTLKIQRTQQEDSAVYLCASSLQASGLVSYEQYFGPGTRLTVT.

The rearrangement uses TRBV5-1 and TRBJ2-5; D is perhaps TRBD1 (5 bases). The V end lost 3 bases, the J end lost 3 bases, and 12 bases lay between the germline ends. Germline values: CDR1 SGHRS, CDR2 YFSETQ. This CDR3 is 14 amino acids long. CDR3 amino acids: CASSSDNREETQYF. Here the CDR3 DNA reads TGCGCCAGCAGCTCGGACAACCGAGAAGAGACCCAGTACTTC.